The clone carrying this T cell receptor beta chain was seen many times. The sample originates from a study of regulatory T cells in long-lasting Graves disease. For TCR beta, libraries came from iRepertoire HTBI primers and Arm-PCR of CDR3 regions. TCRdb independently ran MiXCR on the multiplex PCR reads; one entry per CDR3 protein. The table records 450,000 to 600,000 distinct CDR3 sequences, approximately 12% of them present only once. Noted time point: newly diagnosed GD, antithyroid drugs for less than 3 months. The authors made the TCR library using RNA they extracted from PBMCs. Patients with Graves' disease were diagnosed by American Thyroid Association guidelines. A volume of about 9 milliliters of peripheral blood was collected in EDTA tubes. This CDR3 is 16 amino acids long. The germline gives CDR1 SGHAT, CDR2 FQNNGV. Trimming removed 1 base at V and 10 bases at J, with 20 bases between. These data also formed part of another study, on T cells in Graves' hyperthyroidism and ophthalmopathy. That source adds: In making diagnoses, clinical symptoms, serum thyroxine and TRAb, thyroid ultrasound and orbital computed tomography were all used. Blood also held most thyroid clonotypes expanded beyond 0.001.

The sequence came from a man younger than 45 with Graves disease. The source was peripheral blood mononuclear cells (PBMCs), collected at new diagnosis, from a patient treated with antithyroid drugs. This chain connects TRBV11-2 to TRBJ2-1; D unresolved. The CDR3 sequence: CASSLAPPFQLWEQFF. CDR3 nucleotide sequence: TGTGCCAGCAGCTTAGCCCCCCCCTTCCAGCTTTGGGAGCAGTTCTTC.